This TCR beta chain was identified in a study of brain T cells in children with intractable seizures. Time point reported: blood from clinic visit 5 months post-surgery; TSC patient then seizure free. Germline lookup yields CDR1 MNHNY and CDR2 SVGAGI (reference sequence). The length of the CDR3 is 14 residues. V lost 2 bases, J lost 10 bases, and 5 bases stayed unmatched. TCRdb's table, derived via immunoSEQ multiplex PCR, lists solely in-frame clones and lacks some. This table holds 300,000 to 400,000 clones, over 90% found once. The TCR originated in a boy under two years old with tuberous sclerosis and intractable seizures. Here the sequenced sample was peripheral blood, taken 5 to 6 months after surgery. This rearrangement joins TRBV6-6 to TRBJ1-6, with 7 bases fitting TRBD1. CDR3 protein: CASSYGTGESPLHF. The CDR3 DNA follows: TGTGCCAGCAGTTACGGAACAGGGGAATCACCCCTCCACTTT.